The clone carrying this T cell receptor beta chain was counted between two and nine times. From the RT-PCR reads, TCRdb called clonotypes with MiXCR, one entry per CDR3 protein. This sample has approximately 720,000 distinct CDR3 sequences; around 14% occur once, and the top ten carry just over 3.5%. CDR3 length: 15 residues. Germline-derived CDR1 and CDR2 are SGHRS and YFSETQ. The J segment lost 5 bases and the V segment lost 2 bases, leaving 10 bases of the junction unmatched. The TCR was taken from a female donor in good health, serving as a healthy control. The chain links TRBV5-1 to TRBJ2-7, with TRBD2 identical over 7 bases. Sequencing was performed on memory CD4+ T cells from blood. CDR3 protein: CASSLTTSPTDEQYF. CDR3 DNA sequence: TGCGCCAGCAGCTTAACGACTAGCCCCACCGACGAGCAGTACTTC. The entire variable domain, with the rest obtained from reference TRBV5-1 and TRBJ2-7, is as follows: KAGVTQTPRYLIKTRGQQVTLSCSPISGHRSVSWYQQTPGQGLQFLFEYFSETQRNKGNFPGRFSGRQFSNSRSEMNVSTLELGDSALYLCASSLTTSPTDEQYFGPGTRLTVT.